This paragraph covers one TCR beta chain sequence. This CDR3 is built from 15 residues. V was clipped by 3 bases and J by 0 bases, with 10 bases between them. The germline gives CDR1 SGHRS, CDR2 YFSETQ. This record belongs to a study of shared clonotypes between healthy human individuals. Assay used: immunoSEQ multiplex PCR; TCRdb lists only in-frame clones, some missing. The top ten hold approximately 1.5% of the sample, which has around 1 million clones, 60% to 85% seen once. Sequencing was done on a sample of memory CD4+ T cells sorted from blood. Subset reported: CD45RA-negative fraction. This receptor was obtained from a man between 18 and 35 years old in good health. The chain uses TRBV5-1 and TRBJ1-3, with D possibly being TRBD1 (6 bases). The CDR3 reads CASSSGTTSGNTIYF. CDR3 in DNA: TGCGCCAGCAGCTCTGGGACAACCTCTGGAAACACCATATATTTT.